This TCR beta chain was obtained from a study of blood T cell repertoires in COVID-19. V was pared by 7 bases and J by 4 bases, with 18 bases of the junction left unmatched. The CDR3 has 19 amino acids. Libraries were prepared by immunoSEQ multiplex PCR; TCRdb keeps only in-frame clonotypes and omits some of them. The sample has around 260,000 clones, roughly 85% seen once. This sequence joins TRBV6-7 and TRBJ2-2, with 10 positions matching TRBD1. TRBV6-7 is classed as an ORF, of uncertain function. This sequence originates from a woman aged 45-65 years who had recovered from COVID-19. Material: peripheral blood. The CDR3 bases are TGTGCCAGCAACCGACCGGGACAGGGGTTTTTTTTCATCACCGGGGAGCTGTTTTTT. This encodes CASNRPGQGFFFITGELFF.